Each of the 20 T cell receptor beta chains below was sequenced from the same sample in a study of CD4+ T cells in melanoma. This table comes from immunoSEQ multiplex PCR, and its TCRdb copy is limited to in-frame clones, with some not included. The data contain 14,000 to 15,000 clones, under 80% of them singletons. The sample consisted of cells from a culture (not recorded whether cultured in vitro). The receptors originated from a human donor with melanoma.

This chain's CDR3 is CASSELRGRTDTQYF. DNA for the CDR3: TGCGCCAGCAGTGAGCTCAGGGGGCGCACAGATACGCAGTATTTT. The chain employs TRBV10-2 and TRBJ2-3, with TRBD1 identical over 8 bases. Trimming at V came to 2 bases and at J to 1 base, leaving 2 bases not matched to a gene. This CDR3 comprises 15 residues. Germline V CDR1 and CDR2: WSHSY, SAAADI.

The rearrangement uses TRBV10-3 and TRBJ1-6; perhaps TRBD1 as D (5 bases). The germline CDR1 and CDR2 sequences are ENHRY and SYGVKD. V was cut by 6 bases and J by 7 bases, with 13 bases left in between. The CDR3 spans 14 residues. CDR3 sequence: CAIRKTDSNSPLHF. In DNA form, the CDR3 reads TGTGCCATCAGAAAGACAGACTCAAATTCACCCCTCCACTTT.

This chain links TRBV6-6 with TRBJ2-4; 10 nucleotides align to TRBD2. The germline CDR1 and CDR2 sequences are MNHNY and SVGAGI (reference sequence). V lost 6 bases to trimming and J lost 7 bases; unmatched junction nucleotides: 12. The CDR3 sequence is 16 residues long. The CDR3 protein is CASSIRQRGGGNIQYF. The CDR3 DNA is TGTGCCAGCAGCATTCGTCAGCGGGGGGGCGGGAACATTCAGTACTTC.

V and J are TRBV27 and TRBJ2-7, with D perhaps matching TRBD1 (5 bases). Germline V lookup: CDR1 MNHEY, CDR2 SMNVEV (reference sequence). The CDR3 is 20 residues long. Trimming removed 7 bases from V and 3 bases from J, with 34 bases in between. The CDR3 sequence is CASTVPRRTQKAGPHYEQYF. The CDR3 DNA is TGTGCCAGCACCGTACCCCGACGGACGCAAAAAGCAGGGCCTCACTACGAGCAGTACTTC.

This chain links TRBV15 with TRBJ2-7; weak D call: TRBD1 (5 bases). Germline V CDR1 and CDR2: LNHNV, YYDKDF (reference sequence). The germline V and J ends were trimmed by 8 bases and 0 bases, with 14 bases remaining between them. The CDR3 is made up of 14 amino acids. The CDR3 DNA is TGTGCCACCCGACCGACAGTCTCCTCCTACGAGCAGTACTTC. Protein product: CATRPTVSSYEQYF.

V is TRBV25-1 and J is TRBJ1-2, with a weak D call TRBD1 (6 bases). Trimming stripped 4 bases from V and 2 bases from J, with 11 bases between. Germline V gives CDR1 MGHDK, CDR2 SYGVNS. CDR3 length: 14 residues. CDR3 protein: CASSGPGGNYGYTF. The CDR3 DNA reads TGTGCCAGCAGTGGGCCCGGGGGCAACTATGGCTACACCTTC.

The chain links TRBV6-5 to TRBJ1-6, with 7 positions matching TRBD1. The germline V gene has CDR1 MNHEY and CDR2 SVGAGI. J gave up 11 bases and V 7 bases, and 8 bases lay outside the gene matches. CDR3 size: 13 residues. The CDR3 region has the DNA TGTGCCAGCACCCTACAGGGGAGTACACCCCTCCACTTT. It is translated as CASTLQGSTPLHF.

As DNA, the CDR3 is TGTGCCACCAGCAAGTCGGCTCTGGAAAACACCATATATTTT. It is translated as CATSKSALENTIYF. The rearrangement uses TRBV15 and TRBJ1-3; D not resolved. From germline, CDR1 is LNHNV and CDR2 YYDKDF (reference sequence). V lost 4 bases and J lost 6, with 13 bases in between. This CDR3 is built from 14 residues.

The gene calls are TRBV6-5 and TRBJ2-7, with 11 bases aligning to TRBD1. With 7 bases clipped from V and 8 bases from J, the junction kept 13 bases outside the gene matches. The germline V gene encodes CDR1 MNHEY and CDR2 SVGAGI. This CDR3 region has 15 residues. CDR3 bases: TGTGCCAGCAATACCCCCGGGACAGGGGGGCTCCAGCAGTACTTC. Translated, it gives CASNTPGTGGLQQYF.

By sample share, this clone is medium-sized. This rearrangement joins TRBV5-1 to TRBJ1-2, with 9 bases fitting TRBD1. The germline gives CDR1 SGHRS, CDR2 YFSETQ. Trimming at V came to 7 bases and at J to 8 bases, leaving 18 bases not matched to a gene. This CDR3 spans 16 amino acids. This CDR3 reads CASANQPGQGSGGYTF. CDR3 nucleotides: TGCGCCAGCGCCAATCAACCCGGACAGGGGTCGGGCGGCTACACCTTC.

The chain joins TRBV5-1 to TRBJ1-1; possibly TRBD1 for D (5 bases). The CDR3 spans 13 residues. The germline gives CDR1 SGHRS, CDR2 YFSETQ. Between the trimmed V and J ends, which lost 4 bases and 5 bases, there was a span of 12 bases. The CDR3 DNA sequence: TGCGCCAGCAGCGGGGCCGAGGGTACTGAAGCTTTCTTT. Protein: CASSGAEGTEAFF.

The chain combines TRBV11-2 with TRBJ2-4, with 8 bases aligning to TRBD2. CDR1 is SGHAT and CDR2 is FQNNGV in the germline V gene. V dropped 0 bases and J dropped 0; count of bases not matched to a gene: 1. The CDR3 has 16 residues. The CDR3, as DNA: TGTGCCAGCAGCTTAGAAGCGGGAGTAGCCAAAAACATTCAGTACTTC. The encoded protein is CASSLEAGVAKNIQYF.

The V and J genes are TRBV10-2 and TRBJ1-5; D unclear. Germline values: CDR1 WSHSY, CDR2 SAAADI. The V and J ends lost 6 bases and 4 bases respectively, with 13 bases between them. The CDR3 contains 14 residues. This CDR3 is CASRPISGNQPQHF. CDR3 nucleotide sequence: TGCGCCAGCAGACCCATCAGCGGGAATCAGCCCCAGCATTTT.

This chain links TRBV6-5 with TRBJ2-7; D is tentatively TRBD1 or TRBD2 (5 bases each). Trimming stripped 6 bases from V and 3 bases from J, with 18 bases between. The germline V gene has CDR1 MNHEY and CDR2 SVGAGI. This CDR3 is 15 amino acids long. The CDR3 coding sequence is TGTGCCAGCAGACCCCGACTTTTGGGGGTCTACGAGCAGTACTTC. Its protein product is CASRPRLLGVYEQYF.

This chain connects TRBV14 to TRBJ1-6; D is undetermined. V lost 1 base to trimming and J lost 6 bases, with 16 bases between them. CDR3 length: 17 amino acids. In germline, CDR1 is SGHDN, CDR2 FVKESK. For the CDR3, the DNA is TGTGCCAGCAGCCAAGGAGTCACCAGGCAAATTAATTCACCCCTCCACTTT. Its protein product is CASSQGVTRQINSPLHF.

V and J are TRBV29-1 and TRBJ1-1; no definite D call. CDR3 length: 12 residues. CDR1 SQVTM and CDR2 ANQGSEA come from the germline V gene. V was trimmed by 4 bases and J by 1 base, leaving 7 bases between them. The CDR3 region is CSVVWGNTEAFF. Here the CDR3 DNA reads TGCAGCGTTGTTTGGGGGAACACTGAAGCTTTCTTT.

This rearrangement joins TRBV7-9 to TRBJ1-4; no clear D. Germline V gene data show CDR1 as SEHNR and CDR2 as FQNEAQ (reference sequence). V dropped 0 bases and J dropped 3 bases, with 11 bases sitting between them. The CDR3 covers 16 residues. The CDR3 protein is CASSLAGGSANEKLFF. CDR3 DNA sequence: TGTGCCAGCAGCTTAGCAGGAGGGTCAGCTAATGAAAAACTGTTTTTT.

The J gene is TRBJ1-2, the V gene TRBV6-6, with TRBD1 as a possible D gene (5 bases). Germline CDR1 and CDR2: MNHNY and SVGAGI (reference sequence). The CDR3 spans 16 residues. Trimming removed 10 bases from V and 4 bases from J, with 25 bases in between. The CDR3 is CATIRLSVAGSYGYTF. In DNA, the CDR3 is TGTGCCACCATCCGGCTGTCGGTGGCAGGGTCCTATGGCTACACCTTC.

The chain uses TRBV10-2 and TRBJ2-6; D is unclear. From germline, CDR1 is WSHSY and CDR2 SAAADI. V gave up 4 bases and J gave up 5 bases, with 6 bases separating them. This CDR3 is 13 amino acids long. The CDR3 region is CASSASRANVLTF. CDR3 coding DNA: TGCGCCAGCAGTGCAAGTCGGGCCAACGTCCTGACTTTC.

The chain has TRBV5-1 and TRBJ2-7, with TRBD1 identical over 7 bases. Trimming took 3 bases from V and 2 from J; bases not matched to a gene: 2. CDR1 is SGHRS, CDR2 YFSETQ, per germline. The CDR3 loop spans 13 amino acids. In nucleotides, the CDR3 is TGCGCCAGCAGCTGGGACAGTGCCTACGAGCAGTACTTC. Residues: CASSWDSAYEQYF. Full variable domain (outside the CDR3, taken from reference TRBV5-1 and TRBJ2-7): KAGVTQTPRYLIKTRGQQVTLSCSPISGHRSVSWYQQTPGQGLQFLFEYFSETQRNKGNFPGRFSGRQFSNSRSEMNVSTLELGDSALYLCASSWDSAYEQYFGPGTRLTVT.